Shown below are 12 T cell receptor beta chains from a single sample sequenced in a study of blood T cell repertoires in COVID-19. Here immunoSEQ multiplex PCR was the method, and the copy in TCRdb shows in-frame clones only, minus some. Among about 280,000 clones, 75% to 90% were seen once, and the ten largest hold about 1.9%. The specimen was peripheral blood. The receptors here all came from a woman aged 25 to 45 who had recovered from COVID-19.

The rearrangement links TRBV11-2 to TRBJ2-7, with 9 nucleotides matching TRBD2. Per the germline V gene, CDR1 is SGHAT and CDR2 is FQNNGV. J lost 4 bases, V lost 4 bases, and 5 bases had no gene match. This CDR3 contains 14 residues. Here the CDR3 reads CASSSSGARYEQYF. As DNA, the CDR3 is TGTGCCAGCAGCTCTAGCGGGGCGAGATACGAGCAGTACTTC.

The chain uses TRBV11-1 and TRBJ1-1; weak D call: TRBD1 (5 bases). The CDR3 runs 13 residues. Trimming pared 3 bases from V and 3 bases from J, leaving 8 bases between. The germline gives CDR1 SGHAT, CDR2 FQDESV (reference sequence). The CDR3: CASSLARDTEAFF. CDR3 in DNA: TGTGCCAGCAGCTTGGCCAGGGACACTGAAGCTTTCTTT. The entire variable domain, with the rest obtained from reference TRBV11-1 and TRBJ1-1, is as follows: EAEVAQSPRYKITEKSQAVAFWCDPISGHATLYWYRQILGQGPELLVQFQDESVVDDSQLPKDRFSAERLKGVDSTLKIQPAELGDSAMYLCASSLARDTEAFFGQGTRLTVV.

The chain combines TRBV15 with TRBJ2-7; 10 nucleotides line up with TRBD2. The length of the CDR3 is 16 residues. The germline V gene encodes CDR1 LNHNV and CDR2 YYDKDF (reference sequence). The trim removed 3 bases at V and 5 bases at J, leaving 10 bases unmatched. The CDR3 region has the DNA TGTGCCACCAGCAGGAGGAAAGCGGGAGGGATCAACGAGCAGTACTTC. It encodes CATSRRKAGGINEQYF.

V is TRBV7-9 and J is TRBJ2-5; D is perhaps TRBD1 (6 bases). This CDR3 has 14 amino acids. Trimming stripped 6 bases from V and 2 bases from J, with 13 bases between. Germline V lookup: CDR1 SEHNR, CDR2 FQNEAQ (reference sequence). CDR3 region: CASSLTTGQETQYF. The CDR3, as DNA: TGTGCCAGCAGTCTCACGACAGGACAAGAGACCCAGTACTTC.

The rearrangement uses TRBV18 and TRBJ2-3, with TRBD2 matching 9 bases. Germline V lookup: CDR1 KGHSH, CDR2 LQKENI. The junction had 4 bases not matched to a gene; V was cut back by 3 bases and J by 6 bases. The CDR3 sequence is 14 residues long. The DNA of the CDR3 is TGTGCCAGCTCACCTACAAGCGGGGGGGATACGCAGTATTTT. This sequence encodes CASSPTSGGDTQYF.

This chain joins TRBV6-1 and TRBJ1-2; D is unclear. This CDR3 contains 13 residues. The ends were cut back, 0 bases at V and 8 bases at J, with 10 bases in the middle. Germline CDR1 reads MNHNS; CDR2 reads SASEGT. CDR3 region: CASSEAVDSGYTF. CDR3 DNA sequence: TGTGCCAGCAGTGAAGCGGTAGATAGCGGCTACACCTTC.

The rearrangement uses TRBV11-2 and TRBJ2-3; TRBD2 matches 12 bases. Germline V gene lookup returns CDR1 SGHAT and CDR2 FQNNGV. This CDR3 is built from 17 residues. J was trimmed by 0 bases and V by 5 bases; bases with no gene match: 6. The DNA of the CDR3 is TGTGCCAGCAGCCTCTACGGACTAGCGGGGAGCACAGATACGCAGTATTTT. This gives the protein CASSLYGLAGSTDTQYF.

V is TRBV15 and J is TRBJ1-4; the match to TRBD1 covers 9 bases. V lost 0 bases, J lost 7 bases, and 3 bases stayed unmatched. Germline V gene lookup returns CDR1 LNHNV and CDR2 YYDKDF (reference sequence). The CDR3 length is 15 residues. CDR3 residues: CATSRETGGSEKLFF. In DNA form, the CDR3 reads TGTGCCACCAGCAGAGAGACAGGGGGAAGTGAAAAACTGTTTTTT.

The J gene is TRBJ1-2, the V gene TRBV2, with 7 bases identical to TRBD1. Germline V gene data show CDR1 as SNHLY and CDR2 as FYNNEI. This CDR3 comprises 12 residues. V lost 5 bases, J lost 4 bases, and 1 base stayed unmatched. The CDR3 DNA reads TGTGCCAGCAGTTGGGACAGCTATGGCTACACCTTC. Translated, it gives CASSWDSYGYTF.

The rearrangement links TRBV28 to TRBJ2-7; 11 bases line up with TRBD2. The CDR3 contains 17 residues. In germline, CDR1 is MDHEN, CDR2 SYDVKM. V lost 5 bases to trimming and J lost 2 bases; unmatched junction nucleotides: 11. The CDR3 nucleotides are TGTGCCAGCAGTCCCCACCTTAGCGGGAGGGCCCCCTACGAGCAGTACTTC. This sequence encodes CASSPHLSGRAPYEQYF.

V gene TRBV5-1 combines with J gene TRBJ1-2; a possible D gene is TRBD1 (6 bases). V was trimmed by 4 bases and J by 8 bases, leaving 21 bases between them. CDR1 SGHRS and CDR2 YFSETQ come from the germline V gene. The CDR3 totals 15 residues. The CDR3 region is CASSLPGRGSGGYTF. In nucleotides, the CDR3 is TGCGCCAGCAGCCTTCCGGGCAGGGGTAGTGGAGGCTACACCTTC.

The V call is TRBV4-2, the J call TRBJ1-6; TRBD1 aligns across 9 bases. Unmatched junction bases numbered 14, after V lost 3 bases and J lost 2 bases. The CDR3 is 20 amino acids. Germline V CDR1 and CDR2: LGHNA, YNFKEQ. CDR3: CASSQEDRGSGYTYNSPLHF. The CDR3 DNA reads as TGTGCCAGCAGCCAGGAAGACAGGGGGTCAGGTTACACCTATAATTCACCCCTCCACTTT.